This T cell receptor beta chain was retrieved from a study of response to subunit inactivated influenza vaccine. The germline V gene encodes CDR1 SGHTA and CDR2 FQGTGA. V dropped 0 bases and J dropped 0; count of bases not matched to a gene: 11. There are 19 residues in the CDR3. TCRdb reprocessed the RT-PCR reads with MiXCR, giving one entry per CDR3 protein. The data show hundreds of thousands of distinct CDR3 sequences, with more than 15% seen just once and 11% held by the top ten. A few counts support this clonotype. This chain connects TRBV7-3 to TRBJ2-1; 7 nucleotides line up with TRBD2. Sequenced here: PBMCs from blood, sampled 12 days after vaccination. The TCR originated in a man aged 50-59 years who received an inactivated influenza vaccine. DNA for the CDR3: TGTGCCAGCAGCTTAACGGCGAAAAGCGGGAAGAGCTCCTACAATGAGCAGTTCTTC. Protein product: CASSLTAKSGKSSYNEQFF.